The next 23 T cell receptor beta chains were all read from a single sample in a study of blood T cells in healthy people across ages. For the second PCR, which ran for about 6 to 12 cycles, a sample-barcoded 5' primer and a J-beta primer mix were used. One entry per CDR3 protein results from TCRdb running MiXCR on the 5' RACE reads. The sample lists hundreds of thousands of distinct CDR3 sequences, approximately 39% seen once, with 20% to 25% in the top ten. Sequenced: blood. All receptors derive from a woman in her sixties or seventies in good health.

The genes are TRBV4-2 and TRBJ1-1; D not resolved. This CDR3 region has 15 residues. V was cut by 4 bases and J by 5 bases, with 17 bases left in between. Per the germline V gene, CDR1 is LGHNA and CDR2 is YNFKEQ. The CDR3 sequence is CASSPTMVSGTEAFF. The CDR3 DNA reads TGTGCCAGCAGCCCGACTATGGTATCGGGTACTGAAGCTTTCTTT.

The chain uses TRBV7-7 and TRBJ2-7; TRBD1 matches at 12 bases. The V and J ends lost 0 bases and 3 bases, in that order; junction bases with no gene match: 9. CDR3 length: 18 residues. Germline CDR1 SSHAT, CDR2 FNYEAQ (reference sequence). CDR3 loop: CASSLAPGTGGGRYEQYF. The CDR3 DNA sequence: TGTGCCAGCAGCTTAGCGCCTGGGACAGGGGGCGGCCGCTACGAGCAGTACTTC.

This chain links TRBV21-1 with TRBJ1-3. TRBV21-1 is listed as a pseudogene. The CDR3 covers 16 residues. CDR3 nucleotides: TGTGCCAGCAGCATCGGTGTTGCCCACTCTGGAAACACCACATATTTT. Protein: CASSIGVAHSGNTTYF.

Here the CDR3 reads CASREGTGASYEQYF. CDR3 coding DNA: TGTGCCAGCAGGGAAGGGACAGGAGCTTCCTACGAGCAGTACTTC. This chain connects TRBV6-6 to TRBJ2-7; 8 positions match TRBD1. Germline trimming cut 6 bases from V and 1 base from J; bases unmatched to any gene: 8. Germline CDR1 MNHNY, CDR2 SVGAGI (reference sequence). The CDR3 runs 15 residues.

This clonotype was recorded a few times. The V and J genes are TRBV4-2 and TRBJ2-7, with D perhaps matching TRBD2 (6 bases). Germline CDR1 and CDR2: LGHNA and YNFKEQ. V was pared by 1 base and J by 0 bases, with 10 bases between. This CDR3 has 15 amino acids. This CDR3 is CASSQGDLSSYEQYF. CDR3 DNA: TGTGCCAGCAGCCAAGGGGACTTGTCCTCCTACGAGCAGTACTTC.

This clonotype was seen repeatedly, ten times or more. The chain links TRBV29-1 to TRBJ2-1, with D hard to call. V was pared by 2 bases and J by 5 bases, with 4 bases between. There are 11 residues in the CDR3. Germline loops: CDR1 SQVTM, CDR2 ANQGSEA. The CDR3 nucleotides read TGCAGCGTTGAACAAAACAATGAGCAGTTCTTC. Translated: CSVEQNNEQFF.

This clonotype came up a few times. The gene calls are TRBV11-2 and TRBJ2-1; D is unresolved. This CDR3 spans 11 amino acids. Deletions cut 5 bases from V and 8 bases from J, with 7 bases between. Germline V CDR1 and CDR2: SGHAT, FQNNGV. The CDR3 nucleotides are TGTGCCAGCAGCGTGTGGGATGAGCAGTTCTTC. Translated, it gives CASSVWDEQFF.

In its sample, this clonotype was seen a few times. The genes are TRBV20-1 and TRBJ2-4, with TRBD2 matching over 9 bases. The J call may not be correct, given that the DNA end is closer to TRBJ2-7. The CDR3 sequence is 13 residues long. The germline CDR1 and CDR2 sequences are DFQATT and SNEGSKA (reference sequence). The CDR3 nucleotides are TGCAGTGCTCGTGGCGGGGGGGCCAGCGAGCAGTACTTC. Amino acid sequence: CSARGGGASEQYF.

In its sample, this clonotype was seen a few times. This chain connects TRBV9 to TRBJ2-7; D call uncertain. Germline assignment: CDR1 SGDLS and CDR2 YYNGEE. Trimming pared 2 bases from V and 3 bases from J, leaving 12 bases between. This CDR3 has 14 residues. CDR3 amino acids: CASSVFLDSYEQYF. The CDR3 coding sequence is TGTGCCAGCAGCGTGTTCCTAGATAGCTACGAGCAGTACTTC.

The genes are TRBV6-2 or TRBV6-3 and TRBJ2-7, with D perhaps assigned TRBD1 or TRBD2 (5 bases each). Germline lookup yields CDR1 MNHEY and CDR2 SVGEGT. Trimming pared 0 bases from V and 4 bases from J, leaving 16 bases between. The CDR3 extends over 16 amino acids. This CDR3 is CASSYSAGAGWYEQYF. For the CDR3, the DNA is TGTGCCAGCAGTTACTCGGCCGGGGCAGGGTGGTACGAGCAGTACTTC.

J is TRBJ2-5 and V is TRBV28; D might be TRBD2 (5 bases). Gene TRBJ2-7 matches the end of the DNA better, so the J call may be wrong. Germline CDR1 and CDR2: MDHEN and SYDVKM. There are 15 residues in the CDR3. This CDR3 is CASSLGRQNTYEQYF. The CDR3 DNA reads TGTGCCAGCAGTTTGGGGAGACAAAACACCTACGAGCAGTACTTC.

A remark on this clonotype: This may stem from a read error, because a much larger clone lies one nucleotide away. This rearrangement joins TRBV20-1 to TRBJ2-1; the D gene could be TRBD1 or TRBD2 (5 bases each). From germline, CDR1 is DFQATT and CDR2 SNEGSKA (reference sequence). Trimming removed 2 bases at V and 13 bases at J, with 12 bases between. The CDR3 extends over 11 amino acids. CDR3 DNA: TGCAGTGCTAGACGGACTGGGGACCAGTTCTTC. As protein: CSARRTGDQFF.

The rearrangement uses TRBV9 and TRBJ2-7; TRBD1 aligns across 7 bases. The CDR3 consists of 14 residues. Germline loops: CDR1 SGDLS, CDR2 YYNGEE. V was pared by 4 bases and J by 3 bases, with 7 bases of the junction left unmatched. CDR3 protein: CASSTGRDSYEQYF. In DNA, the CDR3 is TGTGCCAGCAGCACAGGACGGGACAGCTACGAGCAGTACTTC.

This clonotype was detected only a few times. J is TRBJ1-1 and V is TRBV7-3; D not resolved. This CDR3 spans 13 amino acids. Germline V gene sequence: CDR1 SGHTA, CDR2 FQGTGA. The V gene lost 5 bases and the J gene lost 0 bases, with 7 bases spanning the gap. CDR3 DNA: TGTGCCAGCAGCGTGTCAATGAACACTGAAGCTTTCTTT. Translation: CASSVSMNTEAFF. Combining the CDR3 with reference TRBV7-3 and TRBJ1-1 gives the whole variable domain GAGVSQTPSNKVTEKGKYVELRCDPISGHTALYWYRQSLGQGPEFLIYFQGTGAADDSGLPNDRFFAVRPEGSVSTLKIQRTERGDSAVYLCASSVSMNTEAFFGQGTRLTVV.

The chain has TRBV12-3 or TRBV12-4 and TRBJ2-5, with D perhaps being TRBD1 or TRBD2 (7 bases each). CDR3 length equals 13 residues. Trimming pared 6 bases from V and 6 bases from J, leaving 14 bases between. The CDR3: CASSRQGGQTQYF. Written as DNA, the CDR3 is TGTGCCAGCAGCCGTCAGGGGGGGCAGACCCAGTACTTC.

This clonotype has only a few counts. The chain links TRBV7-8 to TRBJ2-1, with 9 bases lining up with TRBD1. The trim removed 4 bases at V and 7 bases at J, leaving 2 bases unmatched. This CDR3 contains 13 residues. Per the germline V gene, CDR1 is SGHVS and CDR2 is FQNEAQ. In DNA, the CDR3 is TGTGCCAGCAGCTGGGACAGGGCAAATGAGCAGTTCTTC. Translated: CASSWDRANEQFF.

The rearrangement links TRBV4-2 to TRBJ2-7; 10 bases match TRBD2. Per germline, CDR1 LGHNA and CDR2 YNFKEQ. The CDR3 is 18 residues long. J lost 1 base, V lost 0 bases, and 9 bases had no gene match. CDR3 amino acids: CASSQDAPGLAASYEQYF. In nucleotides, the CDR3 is TGTGCCAGCAGCCAAGATGCCCCTGGACTAGCGGCATCCTACGAGCAGTACTTC.

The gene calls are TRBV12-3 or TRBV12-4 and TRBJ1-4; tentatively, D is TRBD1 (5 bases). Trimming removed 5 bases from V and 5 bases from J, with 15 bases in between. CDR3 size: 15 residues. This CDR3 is CASSIGRGVNEKLFF. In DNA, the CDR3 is TGTGCCAGCAGTATCGGTCGGGGCGTCAATGAAAAACTGTTTTTT.

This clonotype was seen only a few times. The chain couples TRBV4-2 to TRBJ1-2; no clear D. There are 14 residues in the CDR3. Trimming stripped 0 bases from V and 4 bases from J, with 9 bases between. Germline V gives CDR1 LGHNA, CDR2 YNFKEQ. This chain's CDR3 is CASSQEADGYGYTF. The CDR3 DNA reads TGTGCCAGCAGCCAAGAGGCGGATGGCTATGGCTACACCTTC.

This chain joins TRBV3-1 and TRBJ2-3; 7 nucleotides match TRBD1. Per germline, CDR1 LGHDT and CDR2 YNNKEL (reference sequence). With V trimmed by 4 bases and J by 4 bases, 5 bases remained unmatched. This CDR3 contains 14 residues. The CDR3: CASSPLGQPDTQYF. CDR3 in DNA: TGTGCCAGCAGCCCCCTGGGACAGCCAGATACGCAGTATTTT.

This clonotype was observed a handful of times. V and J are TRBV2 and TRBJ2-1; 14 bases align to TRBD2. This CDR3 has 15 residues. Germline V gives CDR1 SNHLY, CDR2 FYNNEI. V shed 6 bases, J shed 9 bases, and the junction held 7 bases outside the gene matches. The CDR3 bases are TGTGCCAGCAGGCCGGGACTAGCGGGAGTAGGTGAGCAGTTCTTC. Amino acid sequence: CASRPGLAGVGEQFF.

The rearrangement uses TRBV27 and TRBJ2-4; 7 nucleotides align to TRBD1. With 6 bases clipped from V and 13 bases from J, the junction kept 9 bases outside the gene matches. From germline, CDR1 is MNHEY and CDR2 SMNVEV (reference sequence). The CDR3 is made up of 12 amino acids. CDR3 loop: CASSPTGIEQYF. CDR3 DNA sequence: TGTGCCAGCAGCCCGACAGGGATTGAGCAGTACTTC.

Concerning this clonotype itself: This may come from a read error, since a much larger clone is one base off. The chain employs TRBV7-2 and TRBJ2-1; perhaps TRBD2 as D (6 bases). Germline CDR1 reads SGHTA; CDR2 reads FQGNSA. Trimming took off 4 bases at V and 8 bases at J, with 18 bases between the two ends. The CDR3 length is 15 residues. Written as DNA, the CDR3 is TGTGCCAGCAGCTCCTCTTGCGGGGTCGAACATGAGCAGTTCTTC. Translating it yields CASSSSCGVEHEQFF.